A single sample is the source of the 25 T cell receptor beta chains below, sequenced in a study of T cells in localized non-small cell lung cancer. Data came from immunoSEQ multiplex PCR; TCRdb stores just in-frame clones and leaves some out. The data show several thousand clones, around 92% seen once. The specimen was peripheral blood, collected before any cancer treatment. All receptors derive from a woman aged 35 to 70 with stage I squamous cell lung carcinoma.

The chain combines TRBV18 with TRBJ2-5, with 9 nucleotides matching TRBD1. V lost 6 bases to trimming and J lost 2 bases; unmatched junction nucleotides: 10. Germline V gene sequence: CDR1 KGHSH, CDR2 LQKENI. This CDR3 contains 16 residues. The CDR3 is CASSLGQGKSQETQYF. For the CDR3, the DNA is TGTGCCAGCTCTCTCGGACAGGGGAAAAGTCAAGAGACCCAGTACTTC.

The chain couples TRBV6-1 to TRBJ1-5; tentative D call: TRBD1 (6 bases). From germline, CDR1 is MNHNS and CDR2 SASEGT. This CDR3 is 16 amino acids long. V gave up 1 base and J gave up 1 base, with 11 bases separating them. Here the CDR3 reads CASSEVQGLSNQPQHF. For the CDR3, the DNA is TGTGCCAGCAGTGAAGTTCAGGGGTTAAGCAATCAGCCCCAGCATTTT.

The chain recombines TRBV2 with TRBJ2-3, with a tentative D call TRBD1 (5 bases). Germline CDR1 SNHLY, CDR2 FYNNEI. The CDR3 has 13 residues. Trimming cost V 7 bases and J 2 bases, with 10 bases left between them. The CDR3 loop reads CASKQADTDTQYF. For the CDR3, the DNA is TGTGCCAGCAAACAGGCCGACACAGATACGCAGTATTTT.

The chain links TRBV19 to TRBJ1-2, with 7 positions matching TRBD1. Germline-derived CDR1 and CDR2 are LNHDA and SQIVND (reference sequence). This CDR3 contains 13 residues. V gave up 5 bases and J gave up 4 bases; unmatched junction bases: 4. CDR3 in amino acids: CASSPGQAYGYTF. CDR3 DNA: TGTGCCAGTAGTCCCGGACAGGCCTATGGCTACACCTTC.

The V call is TRBV6-5, the J call TRBJ1-1, with TRBD1 matching over 9 bases. The CDR3 is 14 amino acids. V trimming: 5 bases; J trimming: 6 bases; junction bases outside the gene matches: 7. CDR1 is MNHEY, CDR2 SVGAGI, per germline. CDR3 loop: CASSRDRGTPEAFF. The CDR3 DNA sequence: TGTGCCAGCAGTCGCGACAGGGGGACTCCTGAAGCTTTCTTT.

The rearrangement joins TRBV10-1 to TRBJ2-2; D is uncertain. The CDR3 covers 13 residues. The V gene's germline CDR1 is WNHNN and CDR2 SYGVQD (reference sequence). V shed 5 bases and J shed 3 bases, with 7 bases lying between them. The CDR3 here is CASSLSHTGELFF. DNA of the CDR3: TGCGCCAGCAGTCTTAGCCACACCGGGGAGCTGTTTTTT.

V usage is TRBV19 and J usage is TRBJ2-7; TRBD2 matches 14 bases. Trimming took 6 bases from V and 0 from J; bases not matched to a gene: 7. Germline CDR1 is LNHDA and CDR2 is SQIVND (reference sequence). The CDR3 consists of 17 residues. The CDR3 DNA reads as TGTGCCAGTAGAGGACTAGCGGGGGGCCTCGCCTCCTACGAGCAGTACTTC. Amino acid sequence: CASRGLAGGLASYEQYF.

V is TRBV25-1 and J is TRBJ1-1; D is ambiguous. With 3 bases removed from V and 4 bases from J, the gap between germline ends came to 6 bases. Germline V lookup: CDR1 MGHDK, CDR2 SYGVNS. This CDR3 spans 12 amino acids. The chain's CDR3 is CASSEEGTEAFF. Here the CDR3 DNA reads TGTGCCAGCAGTGAGGAGGGCACTGAAGCTTTCTTT.

The chain carries TRBV30 and TRBJ2-7, with D hard to call. This CDR3 has 11 residues. The germline gives CDR1 GTSNPN, CDR2 SVGIG (reference sequence). V was shortened by 2 bases and J by 4 bases, with 6 bases between the two germline ends. Here the CDR3 DNA reads TGTGCCTGGAGTAGAGAGTACGAGCAGTACTTC. Translation gives CAWSREYEQYF.

This CDR3 is CASSPGTGVGGYTF. The CDR3 DNA reads TGTGCCAGCAGCCCCGGGACAGGCGTGGGGGGCTACACCTTC. This chain uses TRBV11-3 with TRBJ1-2, with 8 bases that match TRBD1. The ends lost 5 bases at V and 8 bases at J; junction bases unmatched: 10. The CDR3 runs to 14 residues. Per germline, CDR1 SGHNT and CDR2 YENEEA.

The V gene is TRBV30, the J gene TRBJ2-5, with 7 bases matching TRBD2. The CDR3 consists of 16 residues. The germline CDR1 and CDR2 sequences are GTSNPN and SVGIG (reference sequence). V shed 0 bases, J shed 3 bases, and the junction held 10 bases outside the gene matches. CDR3 nucleotides: TGTGCCTGGAGTGTGACGACAACCGGGACTAAAGAGACCCAGTACTTC. Protein: CAWSVTTTGTKETQYF.

The rearrangement uses TRBV27 and TRBJ2-5; TRBD2 agrees at 8 bases. CDR1 is MNHEY and CDR2 is SMNVEV in the germline V gene (reference sequence). Germline trimming cut 10 bases from V and 3 bases from J; bases unmatched to any gene: 16. There are 16 residues in the CDR3. Written as DNA, the CDR3 is TGTGCCACCCCTCAACCGGGGGGGGCAAGGGAAGAGACCCAGTACTTC. Amino acid sequence: CATPQPGGAREETQYF.

The chain couples TRBV2 to TRBJ1-4; D is perhaps TRBD1 (5 bases). Per the germline V gene, CDR1 is SNHLY and CDR2 is FYNNEI. This CDR3 has 15 amino acids. V lost 6 bases, J lost 0 bases, and 11 bases lay in between. This chain's CDR3 is CASRGDAATNEKLFF. The CDR3 bases are TGTGCCAGCAGGGGGGACGCGGCAACTAATGAAAAACTGTTTTTT.

The V and J genes are TRBV4-3 and TRBJ2-1; D call uncertain. This CDR3 spans 14 amino acids. Germline CDR1 reads LGHNA; CDR2 reads YSLEER. The ends were cut back, 0 bases at V and 8 bases at J, with 11 bases in the middle. CDR3 in amino acids: CASSQDISSDEQFF. CDR3 nucleotide sequence: TGCGCCAGCAGCCAAGATATAAGTTCCGATGAGCAGTTCTTC.

The chain carries TRBV6-1 and TRBJ2-5, with 9 bases fitting TRBD1. The CDR3 is 16 amino acids. Trimming removed 6 bases from V and 5 bases from J; junction bases left unmatched: 13. Germline V lookup: CDR1 MNHNS, CDR2 SASEGT. CDR3 in DNA: TGTGCCAGCAGCGAACCCCCGGGACAGGGAAGGGAGACCCAGTACTTC. Encoded protein: CASSEPPGQGRETQYF.

This clone was seen just once. This chain joins TRBV7-2 and TRBJ2-1; 12 bases map to TRBD2. This CDR3 region has 16 residues. The trim removed 4 bases at V and 9 bases at J, leaving 10 bases unmatched. Per the germline V gene, CDR1 is SGHTA and CDR2 is FQGNSA. As DNA, the CDR3 is TGTGCCAGCAGCTGGACCGCTAGCGGGGGGGCAAGTGAGCAGTTCTTC. This translates into CASSWTASGGASEQFF. Together with reference TRBV7-2 and TRBJ2-1, the CDR3 gives the full variable domain: GAGVSQSPSNKVTEKGKDVELRCDPISGHTALYWYRQSLGQGLEFLIYFQGNSAPDKSGLPSDRFSAERTGGSVSTLTIQRTQQEDSAVYLCASSWTASGGASEQFFGPGTRLTVL.

The chain carries TRBV5-1 and TRBJ2-2, with D tentatively TRBD1 (6 bases). Germline lookup yields CDR1 SGHRS and CDR2 YFSETQ. The CDR3 has 14 residues. V was shortened by 4 bases and J by 4 bases, with 11 bases between the two germline ends. CDR3 coding DNA: TGCGCCAGCAGCCCGGGACACCCCACCGGGGAGCTGTTTTTT. Encoded protein: CASSPGHPTGELFF.

V and J are TRBV10-3 and TRBJ2-4, with 8 positions matching TRBD1. V shed 0 bases and J 9 bases; nucleotides not matched to a gene: 1. CDR1 and CDR2 (germline): ENHRY, SYGVKD. CDR3 size: 13 residues. The chain's CDR3 is CAISESTGAIQYF. The CDR3 DNA follows: TGTGCCATCAGTGAGTCGACAGGGGCCATTCAGTACTTC.

The chain links TRBV4-1 to TRBJ2-1, with 14 bases lining up with TRBD2. V trimming: 5 bases; J trimming: 9 bases; junction bases outside the gene matches: 6. Germline V lookup: CDR1 MGHRA, CDR2 YSYEKL. The CDR3 sequence is 15 residues long. The CDR3 loop is CASSFGLAGGPEQFF. CDR3 nucleotide sequence: TGCGCCAGCAGCTTCGGACTAGCGGGAGGCCCTGAGCAGTTCTTC.

Only one count was recorded for this clone. The chain couples TRBV7-3 to TRBJ2-7; D is perhaps TRBD1 or TRBD2 (5 bases each). The CDR3 is 14 amino acids. V lost 2 bases and J 7 bases, leaving 15 bases between the germline ends. CDR1 is SGHTA and CDR2 is FQGTGA in the germline V gene. In DNA form, the CDR3 reads TGTGCCAGCAGCTTATTTAGGGGAGAAGCTGAGCAGTACTTC. It codes for CASSLFRGEAEQYF.

The chain joins TRBV4-2 to TRBJ2-2; D is possibly TRBD2 (5 bases). Germline CDR1 and CDR2: LGHNA and YNFKEQ. The CDR3 covers 17 residues. The V and J ends lost 3 bases and 0 bases respectively, with 14 bases between them. Here the CDR3 reads CASSHGNSAPNTGELFF. The CDR3 nucleotides are TGTGCCAGCAGCCACGGGAATTCGGCACCGAACACCGGGGAGCTGTTTTTT.

The chain joins TRBV27 to TRBJ1-2; D is ambiguous. The CDR3 runs 13 residues. The germline gives CDR1 MNHEY, CDR2 SMNVEV (reference sequence). The V and J ends lost 7 bases and 8 bases respectively, with 17 bases between them. The CDR3 reads CASKHQEAGGYTF. The CDR3 bases are TGTGCCAGCAAGCATCAGGAGGCGGGCGGCTACACCTTC.

V and J are TRBV19 and TRBJ1-1, with D possibly matching TRBD1 (6 bases). Deletions cut 8 bases from V and 6 bases from J, with 28 bases between. CDR3 length equals 17 residues. Germline V CDR1 and CDR2: LNHDA, SQIVND (reference sequence). CDR3 in amino acids: CASGSAHPGQWPPEAFF. Here the CDR3 DNA reads TGTGCCAGTGGCTCCGCTCACCCGGGACAATGGCCCCCTGAAGCTTTCTTT.

The chain employs TRBV11-2 and TRBJ1-1; perhaps TRBD1 as D (5 bases). The length of the CDR3 is 17 residues. Deletions cut 1 base from V and 1 base from J, with 16 bases between. Germline V gene data show CDR1 as SGHAT and CDR2 as FQNNGV. The CDR3 sequence: CASSLGFWGSSNTEAFF. CDR3 coding DNA: TGTGCCAGCAGCTTAGGGTTTTGGGGGAGTTCGAACACTGAAGCTTTCTTT. The full variable domain, rest sourced from reference TRBV11-2 and TRBJ1-1, is EAGVAQSPRYKIIEKRQSVAFWCNPISGHATLYWYQQILGQGPKLLIQFQNNGVVDDSQLPKDRFSAERLKGVDSTLKIQPAKLEDSAVYLCASSLGFWGSSNTEAFFGQGTRLTVV.

This chain joins TRBV6-1 and TRBJ1-6; D unclear. The CDR3 loop spans 14 amino acids. CDR1 is MNHNS, CDR2 SASEGT, per germline. The germline V and J ends were trimmed by 5 bases and 0 bases, with 5 bases remaining between them. The CDR3 here is CASSQSSYNSPLHF. For the CDR3, the DNA is TGTGCCAGCAGTCAGAGCTCCTATAATTCACCCCTCCACTTT.